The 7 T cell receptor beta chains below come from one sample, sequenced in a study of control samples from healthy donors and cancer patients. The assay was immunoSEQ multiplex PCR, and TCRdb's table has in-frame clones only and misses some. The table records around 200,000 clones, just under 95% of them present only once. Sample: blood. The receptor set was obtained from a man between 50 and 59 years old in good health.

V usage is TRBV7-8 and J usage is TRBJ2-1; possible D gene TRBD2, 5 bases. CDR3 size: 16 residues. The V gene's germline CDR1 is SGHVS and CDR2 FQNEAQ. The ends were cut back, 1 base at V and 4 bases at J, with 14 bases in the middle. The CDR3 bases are TGTGCCAGCAGCTTAGGTCATACGGGGATGTACAATGAGCAGTTCTTC. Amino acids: CASSLGHTGMYNEQFF. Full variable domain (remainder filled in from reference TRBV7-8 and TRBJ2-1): GAGVSQSPRYKVAKRGQDVALRCDPISGHVSLFWYQQALGQGPEFLTYFQNEAQLDKSGLPSDRFFAERPEGSVSTLKIQRTQQEDSAVYLCASSLGHTGMYNEQFFGPGTRLTVL.

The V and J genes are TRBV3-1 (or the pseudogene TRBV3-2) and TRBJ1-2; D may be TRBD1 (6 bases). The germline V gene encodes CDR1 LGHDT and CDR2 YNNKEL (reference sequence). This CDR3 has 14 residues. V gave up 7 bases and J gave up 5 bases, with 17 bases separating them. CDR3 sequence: CASTPGGARYGYTF. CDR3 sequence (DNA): TGTGCCAGCACCCCCGGGGGGGCACGGTATGGCTACACCTTC.

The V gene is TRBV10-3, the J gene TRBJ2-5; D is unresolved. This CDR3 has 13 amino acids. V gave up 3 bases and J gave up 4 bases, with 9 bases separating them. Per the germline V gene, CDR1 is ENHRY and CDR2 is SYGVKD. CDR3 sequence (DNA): TGTGCCATCAGTGACTCAGGTTCAGAGACCCAGTACTTC. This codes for CAISDSGSETQYF.

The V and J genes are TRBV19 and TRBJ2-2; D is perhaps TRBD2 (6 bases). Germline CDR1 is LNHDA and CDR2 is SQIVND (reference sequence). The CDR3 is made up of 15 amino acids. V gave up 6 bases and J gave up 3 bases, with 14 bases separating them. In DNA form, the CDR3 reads TGTGCCAGTAGGGGGACTTCCGAGGACACCGGGGAGCTGTTTTTT. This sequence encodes CASRGTSEDTGELFF.

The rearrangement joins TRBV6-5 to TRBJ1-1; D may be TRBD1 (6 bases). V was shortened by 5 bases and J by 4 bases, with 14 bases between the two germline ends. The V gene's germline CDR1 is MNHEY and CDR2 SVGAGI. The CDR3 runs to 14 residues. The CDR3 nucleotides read TGTGCCAGCAGTCTGACAGGCCGGGGCACTGAAGCTTTCTTT. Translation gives CASSLTGRGTEAFF.

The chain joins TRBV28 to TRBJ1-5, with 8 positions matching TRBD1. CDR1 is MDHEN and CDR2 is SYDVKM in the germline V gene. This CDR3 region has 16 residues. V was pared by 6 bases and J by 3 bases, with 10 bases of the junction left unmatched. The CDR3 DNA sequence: TGTGCCAGCAGCCCCCCCGGACAGGGAGTCAATCAGCCCCAGCATTTT. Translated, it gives CASSPPGQGVNQPQHF.

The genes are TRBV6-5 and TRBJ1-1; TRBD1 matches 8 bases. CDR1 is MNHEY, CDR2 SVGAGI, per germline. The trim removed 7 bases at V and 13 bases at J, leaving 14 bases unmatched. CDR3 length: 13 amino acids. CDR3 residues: CASTQDRVNSYFF. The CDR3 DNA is TGTGCCAGCACCCAGGACAGGGTCAACTCATATTTCTTT.